What follows are 21 T cell receptor beta chains derived from one specimen sequenced in a study of technical replicates of blood from several donors. Some clones are missing from TCRdb's copy, which holds only in-frame ones; the method was immunoSEQ multiplex PCR. The sample lists about 60,000 clones, roughly 86% occurring once. The specimen sequenced was PBMCs. The receptor source for this set is a human donor in good health. Some clones in this sample may be carry-over from other donors' samples.

The gene calls are TRBV6-6 and TRBJ1-2; tentative D call: TRBD1 (5 bases). Per germline, CDR1 MNHNY and CDR2 SVGAGI (reference sequence). This CDR3 contains 13 residues. V shed 7 bases and J shed 8 bases, with 17 bases lying between them. CDR3 residues: CASIPGPGGGYTF. The CDR3 coding sequence is TGTGCCAGCATCCCGGGACCCGGGGGAGGCTACACCTTC.

The chain has TRBV30 and TRBJ1-5; D may be TRBD1 (5 bases). This CDR3 comprises 16 residues. The V and J ends lost 0 bases and 1 base respectively, with 13 bases between them. The germline CDR1 and CDR2 sequences are GTSNPN and SVGIG (reference sequence). CDR3 sequence: CAWSVFTGGSNQPQHF. CDR3 bases: TGTGCCTGGAGTGTATTTACAGGAGGGAGCAATCAGCCCCAGCATTTT. Supplemented by reference TRBV30 and TRBJ1-5, the full variable domain reads SQTIHQWPATLVQPVGSPLSLECTVEGTSNPNLYWYRQAAGRGLQLLFYSVGIGQISSEVPQNLSASRPQDRQFILSSKKLLLSDSGFYLCAWSVFTGGSNQPQHFGDGTRLSIL.

J is TRBJ2-3 and V is TRBV4-3, with 11 positions matching TRBD2. CDR3 length: 18 residues. Germline V CDR1 and CDR2: LGHNA, YSLEER. The trim removed 0 bases at V and 0 bases at J, leaving 5 bases unmatched. DNA of the CDR3: TGCGCCAGCAGCCAAGATCGACGGACTAGCGGGAGCACAGATACGCAGTATTTT. This translates into CASSQDRRTSGSTDTQYF.

The V and J genes are TRBV7-2 and TRBJ2-7; possibly TRBD1 for D (5 bases). CDR1 and CDR2 (germline): SGHTA, FQGNSA. V was trimmed by 3 bases and J by 7 bases, leaving 13 bases between them. The CDR3 totals 13 residues. CDR3 loop: CASSFRQPGEQYF. CDR3 nucleotides: TGTGCCAGCAGCTTCCGACAGCCTGGTGAGCAGTACTTC.

The CDR3 is CASSAGPQGGQYF. Written as DNA, the CDR3 is TGTGCCAGCAGCGCGGGGCCCCAGGGCGGGCAGTACTTC. V is TRBV5-4 and J is TRBJ2-7; a possible D gene is TRBD2 (6 bases). This CDR3 has 13 amino acids. V dropped 4 bases and J dropped 9 bases, with 17 bases sitting between them. Germline V gene lookup returns CDR1 SGHNT and CDR2 YYREEE (reference sequence).

J is TRBJ2-7 and V is TRBV10-3; TRBD1 matches at 10 bases. This CDR3 has 13 amino acids. Germline CDR1 is ENHRY and CDR2 is SYGVKD. Germline trimming cut 10 bases from V and 1 base from J; bases unmatched to any gene: 4. Here the CDR3 DNA reads TGTGCCAGCCGGGACAGGGGTTCCTACGAGCAGTACTTC. Protein product: CASRDRGSYEQYF.

This chain connects TRBV30 to TRBJ1-3; TRBD1 is a possible D gene (6 bases). The CDR3 extends over 16 amino acids. From germline, CDR1 is GTSNPN and CDR2 SVGIG (reference sequence). V was shortened by 3 bases and J by 0 bases, with 15 bases between the two germline ends. CDR3 sequence (DNA): TGTGCCTGGAGCAGGGACAACTATTACTCTGGAAACACCATATATTTT. This gives the protein CAWSRDNYYSGNTIYF.

The chain has TRBV11-2 and TRBJ2-1, with 14 bases fitting TRBD2. Germline CDR1 reads SGHAT; CDR2 reads FQNNGV. Trimming at V came to 4 bases and at J to 8 bases, leaving 4 bases not matched to a gene. This CDR3 contains 15 residues. CDR3 protein: CASSWTSGGIYEQFF. Here the CDR3 DNA reads TGTGCCAGCAGCTGGACTAGCGGGGGGATCTATGAGCAGTTCTTC.

Only a few counts were recorded for this clone. This chain connects TRBV5-1 to TRBJ2-2, with D uncertain. Deletions cut 4 bases from V and 3 bases from J, with 13 bases between. The germline CDR1 and CDR2 sequences are SGHRS and YFSETQ. This CDR3 is built from 15 residues. CDR3 coding DNA: TGCGCCAGCAGCCTACAACGACACGACACCGGGGAGCTGTTTTTT. As protein: CASSLQRHDTGELFF. Looking up the rest from reference TRBV5-1 and TRBJ2-2 gives the full variable domain: KAGVTQTPRYLIKTRGQQVTLSCSPISGHRSVSWYQQTPGQGLQFLFEYFSETQRNKGNFPGRFSGRQFSNSRSEMNVSTLELGDSALYLCASSLQRHDTGELFFGEGSRLTVL.

The J gene is TRBJ2-1, the V gene TRBV6-5; D remains ambiguous. Germline-derived CDR1 and CDR2 are MNHEY and SVGAGI. The CDR3 has 15 amino acids. V lost 0 bases and J lost 6, with 12 bases in between. Here the CDR3 reads CASSYSNAFTNEQFF. CDR3 DNA sequence: TGTGCCAGCAGTTACTCGAATGCGTTTACCAATGAGCAGTTCTTC.

By share, this clone ranks as medium-sized. The V gene is TRBV2, the J gene TRBJ1-2, with D unclear. Between the trimmed V and J ends, which lost 6 bases and 2 bases, there was a span of 10 bases. Germline V gene data show CDR1 as SNHLY and CDR2 as FYNNEI. The CDR3 is 13 residues long. For the CDR3, the DNA is TGTGCCAGCAGGGCGGGAAGCAACTATGGCTACACCTTC. Its translation: CASRAGSNYGYTF.

V is TRBV4-2 and J is TRBJ1-2; possible D gene TRBD1, 6 bases. Germline CDR1 and CDR2: LGHNA and YNFKEQ. CDR3 size: 17 residues. V was cut by 0 bases and J by 7 bases, with 21 bases left in between. The CDR3 loop reads CASSQDFGKGEFFGYTF. As DNA, the CDR3 is TGTGCCAGCAGCCAAGATTTTGGGAAGGGGGAATTTTTTGGCTACACCTTC.

This chain joins TRBV5-1 and TRBJ2-7; the match to TRBD1 covers 10 bases. The V and J ends lost 4 bases and 7 bases, in that order; junction bases with no gene match: 14. This CDR3 contains 16 residues. The V gene's germline CDR1 is SGHRS and CDR2 YFSETQ. As DNA, the CDR3 is TGCGCCAGCAGCAGGGACGGAGACAGGGGGCGATGGGAGCAGTACTTC. It translates to CASSRDGDRGRWEQYF.

The chain couples TRBV7-8 to TRBJ2-7, with 11 bases aligning to TRBD1. The CDR3 is 15 residues long. Germline trimming cut 5 bases from V and 2 bases from J; bases unmatched to any gene: 5. Looked up from germline, CDR1 is SGHVS and CDR2 is FQNEAQ. The CDR3 loop is CASSPWDRGAYEQYF. The CDR3 DNA reads TGTGCCAGCAGCCCCTGGGACAGGGGGGCCTACGAGCAGTACTTC.

The chain employs TRBV7-6 and TRBJ2-7, with D unclear. There are 13 residues in the CDR3. Germline V gene sequence: CDR1 SGHVS, CDR2 FNYEAQ. Trimming cost V 5 bases and J 7 bases, with 15 bases left between them. In DNA, the CDR3 is TGTGCCAGCAGCGCAGCCACCCGGGTTGAGCAGTACTTC. Residues: CASSAATRVEQYF.

The chain couples TRBV4-3 to TRBJ2-7; 9 bases align to TRBD1. The CDR3 is 17 residues long. Germline values: CDR1 LGHNA, CDR2 YSLEER. J lost 5 bases, V lost 1 base, and 12 bases had no gene match. CDR3 residues: CASSQGPPPGQGDEQYF. CDR3 nucleotides: TGCGCCAGCAGCCAAGGGCCCCCCCCGGGACAGGGTGACGAGCAGTACTTC.

This sequence joins TRBV15 and TRBJ1-1; maybe TRBD1 (5 bases). V was clipped by 5 bases and J by 3 bases, with 10 bases between them. The CDR3 totals 13 residues. CDR1 and CDR2 (germline): LNHNV, YYDKDF (reference sequence). DNA for the CDR3: TGTGCCACCAGCGCCGACAGTTACACTGAAGCTTTCTTT. Amino acid sequence: CATSADSYTEAFF.

The chain is built from TRBV9 and TRBJ2-7, with D maybe TRBD1 (5 bases). The germline V and J ends were trimmed by 3 bases and 0 bases, with 13 bases remaining between them. Germline loops: CDR1 SGDLS, CDR2 YYNGEE. The CDR3 consists of 15 residues. CDR3 nucleotides: TGTGCCAGCAGCGCCACAGGCCTGAGCTCCTACGAGCAGTACTTC. Amino acid sequence: CASSATGLSSYEQYF.

This chain uses TRBV6-5 with TRBJ1-5, with 11 bases identical to TRBD1. CDR1 MNHEY and CDR2 SVGAGI come from the germline V gene. This CDR3 is 15 amino acids long. J lost 5 bases, V lost 5 bases, and 5 bases had no gene match. The CDR3 DNA is TGTGCCAGCAGTCGGGACAGGGGGAAGTATCAGCCCCAGCATTTT. Translating gives CASSRDRGKYQPQHF.

The chain has TRBV7-9 and TRBJ2-2; D call uncertain. Trimming removed 6 bases at V and 3 bases at J, with 11 bases between. This CDR3 contains 14 residues. CDR1 and CDR2 (germline): SEHNR, FQNEAQ (reference sequence). The CDR3 protein is CASSLFQDTGELFF. The CDR3 DNA follows: TGTGCCAGCAGTTTATTCCAGGACACCGGGGAGCTGTTTTTT.

The CDR3 reads CASSPTPQAGANVLTF. CDR3 nucleotide sequence: TGTGCCAGCAGCCCGACCCCCCAGGCTGGGGCCAACGTCCTGACTTTC. The rearrangement links TRBV11-2 to TRBJ2-6; D call uncertain. Trimming pared 5 bases from V and 2 bases from J, leaving 13 bases between. In germline, CDR1 is SGHAT, CDR2 FQNNGV. This CDR3 contains 16 residues.